The clone carrying this T cell receptor (beta chain) has a count of ten or more. What it binds is not known. Generation of TCR cDNA used 5'RACE template switching (which added a universal primer site and UMIs). TCRdb called the 5' RACE reads again in MiXCR, with one record for every CDR3 protein. The data contain about 320,000 distinct CDR3 sequences, about 4.5% of them singletons. This specimen comes from a study of T cells after yellow fever vaccination. As for the study in general: When fractions had low cell numbers, they were prepared with SMART-Seq v4 Ultra Low Input.

Study results and limitations: Weaker overall was a secondary response that nonetheless peaked faster, on day 5 versus 15.

The receptor comes from a man aged 18-30 years who received the YFV17D yellow fever vaccine. Sequencing used PBMCs, obtained 15 days after the yellow fever booster vaccination.

The chain's CDR3 is CASSQVPGQGTKEQYV. CDR3 coding DNA: TGCGCCAGCAGCCAAGTACCGGGACAGGGGACAAAAGAGCAGTACGTC. The genes are TRBV4-3 and TRBJ2-7, with 10 bases aligning to TRBD1. The V and J ends lost 1 base and 7 bases, in that order; junction bases with no gene match: 10. Germline V gives CDR1 LGHNA, CDR2 YSLEER. The CDR3 is 16 residues long.